Below, 4 T cell receptor beta chains from the same sample are listed, as sequenced in a study of blood T cell repertoires in COVID-19. Clones were read by immunoSEQ multiplex PCR, and TCRdb kept only the in-frame ones, dropping some. In the table there are tens of thousands of clones, 70% to 90% of which are singletons. The sequenced material came from peripheral blood. The receptors were sampled from a human donor in a cohort sampled during active COVID-19. The donor label of this sample is uncertain.

This chain links TRBV29-1 with TRBJ2-7, with a tentative D call TRBD1 (5 bases). CDR3 length: 12 amino acids. The ends were cut back, 5 bases at V and 2 bases at J, with 10 bases in the middle. CDR1 is SQVTM, CDR2 ANQGSEA, per germline. CDR3 sequence (DNA): TGCAGCGTTAGGGGCACCACCTACGAGCAGTACTTC. It specifies CSVRGTTYEQYF.

This clone was seen just once. The V call is TRBV4-2, the J call TRBJ2-2; the match to TRBD2 covers 11 bases. This CDR3 comprises 19 residues. With V trimmed by 2 bases and J by 7 bases, 15 bases remained unmatched. Germline V gene lookup returns CDR1 LGHNA and CDR2 YNFKEQ. This CDR3 is CASSQQLWVAGGPSGELFF. In DNA form, the CDR3 reads TGTGCCAGCAGCCAACAATTATGGGTAGCGGGGGGGCCGAGCGGGGAGCTGTTTTTT.

In this sample, this clone turned up once. The CDR3 protein is CASSIGLAGTYEQYF. In DNA, the CDR3 is TGTGCCAGTAGTATAGGTCTAGCGGGGACCTACGAGCAGTACTTC. The genes are TRBV19 and TRBJ2-7, with TRBD2 matching over 9 bases. V trimming: 1 base; J trimming: 2 bases; junction bases outside the gene matches: 3. The length of the CDR3 is 15 residues. Germline V gene data show CDR1 as LNHDA and CDR2 as SQIVND (reference sequence).

The rearrangement joins TRBV5-1 to TRBJ1-1, with D maybe TRBD1 (6 bases). V lost 4 bases and J lost 1, with 17 bases in between. The CDR3 totals 16 residues. Germline assignment: CDR1 SGHRS and CDR2 YFSETQ. The CDR3 sequence: CASSRLQGPGNTEAFF. In DNA, the CDR3 is TGCGCCAGCAGCAGGCTACAGGGCCCAGGGAACACTGAAGCTTTCTTT.